The 2 T cell receptor beta chains presented below share a single source sample, sequenced in a study of shared clonotypes between healthy human individuals. CD8 cells classed as naive were CD45RO-negative and positively selected for CCR7, excluding terminally differentiated effector memory CD45RA+ cells. TCRdb's copy holds only in-frame clones and misses some; the assay was immunoSEQ multiplex PCR. Of about 1.9 million clones in the sample, just over 90% were seen once. Material: naive CD8+ T cells from PBMCs. The source of these receptors is a man aged 18 to 35 in good health. Some clones in this sample may be carry-over from other donors' samples.

V and J are TRBV25-1 and TRBJ2-3; D remains unclear. The CDR3 loop spans 11 amino acids. Deletions cut 4 bases from V and 5 bases from J, with 4 bases between. Germline assignment: CDR1 MGHDK and CDR2 SYGVNS. CDR3 protein: CASSAIDTQYF. CDR3 DNA: TGTGCCAGCAGTGCAATAGATACGCAGTATTTT.

V and J are TRBV10-3 and TRBJ2-1, with D maybe TRBD1 (6 bases). Germline assignment: CDR1 ENHRY and CDR2 SYGVKD. This CDR3 spans 23 amino acids. Trimming removed 3 bases at V and 8 bases at J, with 41 bases between. In DNA, the CDR3 is TGTGCCATCAGTGAATCCGGGTACAGGGCTCTTGGGGACGAGGGGCTCTTTAATTATGAGCAGTTCTTC. Protein: CAISESGYRALGDEGLFNYEQFF.